The TCR beta chain described here comes from a study of CD8 T cells in ankylosing spondylitis. The study, taken as a whole, reports: From matched ankylosing spondylitis synovial fluid, disease-linked clones were reportedly recovered at significantly enriched levels. Clones linked to the disease showed a CD8+ phenotype. They occurred at relatively low frequencies in peripheral blood.

Germline CDR1 and CDR2: DFQATT and SNEGSKA (reference sequence). The CDR3 loop spans 14 amino acids. V was pared by 1 base and J by 0 bases, with 9 bases between. TCRdb used MiXCR to reprocess the 5' RACE reads, holding one entry per CDR3 protein. The sample yields 250,000 or so distinct CDR3 sequences, roughly a tenth seen once. This clonotype was counted many times. Antigen specificity is unknown. The sequenced sample consisted of blood, either unsorted or a sorted T cell fraction (not recorded which). This clonotype originated in a male donor with ankylosing spondylitis or in good health (not recorded which). The chain couples TRBV20-1 to TRBJ1-1, with D possibly being TRBD1 (5 bases). The chain's CDR3 is CSARGDSLNTEAFF. DNA of the CDR3: TGCAGTGCTAGAGGAGACAGCTTGAACACTGAAGCTTTCTTT.